What follows describes a single TCR beta chain. The target antigen is unknown. TCRdb's table, derived via immunoSEQ multiplex PCR, lists solely in-frame clones and lacks some. This table has roughly 120,000 clones, 87% appearing once. This record belongs to a study of T cell responses to AZD1222 COVID-19 vaccine. Points from the study as a whole: Spike-specific TCR breadth and depth grew following two AZD1222 doses.

The germline V and J ends were trimmed by 1 base and 3 bases, with 18 bases remaining between them. Germline V lookup: CDR1 MGHRA, CDR2 YSYEKL. CDR3 size: 17 residues. The rearrangement uses TRBV4-1 and TRBJ1-2; D possibly corresponds to TRBD1 (5 bases). Sequences were derived from peripheral blood, sampled on day 0 of AZD1222 vaccination. The clonotype was recovered from an adult in good health. The CDR3 here is CASSQVAAGIGYYGYTF. As DNA, the CDR3 is TGCGCCAGCAGCCAAGTGGCGGCAGGGATAGGATACTATGGCTACACCTTC.